The subject of this entry is one TCR beta chain. The sample belongs to a study of cytomegalovirus exposure and HLA in healthy donors. Use of 60 Vbeta and 13 Jbeta primers characterized the PCR. Assay: immunoSEQ multiplex PCR; the TCRdb copy retains only in-frame clones and omits some. Found here are roughly 100,000 clones, 78% of them singletons; the top ten hold less than 3.5%. V dropped 6 bases and J dropped 4 bases, with 13 bases sitting between them. The CDR3 contains 14 residues. CDR1 is MNHEY, CDR2 SVGAGI, per germline. The clonotype was recovered from a woman between 35 and 50 years old in good health and CMV-seronegative. The specimen was PBMCs. The gene calls are TRBV6-5 and TRBJ2-1, with a tentative D call TRBD2 (6 bases). The CDR3 sequence: CASSPYGGYNEQFF. The CDR3 DNA is TGTGCCAGCAGCCCATATGGGGGGTACAATGAGCAGTTCTTC.